A selection of T cell receptor beta chains follows, all from one sample in a study of blood T cell repertoires in COVID-19. TCRdb's copy holds only in-frame clones and misses some; the assay was immunoSEQ multiplex PCR. The sample holds some 400,000 clones; roughly 86% are singletons and the top ten take less than 2%. Material for sequencing was PBMCs or T cells enriched from blood (not recorded which). These receptors all come from a woman aged 25-40 years who had recovered from COVID-19. Both conserved end residues are part of each CDR3.

TRBV19,CASKRDRGWEKLFF
TRBV7-9,CASSPSGLVSSYEQYF
TRBV11-2,CASSLTLWTGNTEAFF
TRBV5-1,CASSQEGGSYEQYF
TRBV30,CAWSGGTHTTEAFF
TRBV28,CASQGTHEQYF
TRBV6-5,CASSVRQGLNEKLFF
TRBV21-1,CAPSRDYPTGELFF
TRBV4-1,CASSLLTGSDYGYTF
TRBV5-3,CARSPLAGVPYEQYF